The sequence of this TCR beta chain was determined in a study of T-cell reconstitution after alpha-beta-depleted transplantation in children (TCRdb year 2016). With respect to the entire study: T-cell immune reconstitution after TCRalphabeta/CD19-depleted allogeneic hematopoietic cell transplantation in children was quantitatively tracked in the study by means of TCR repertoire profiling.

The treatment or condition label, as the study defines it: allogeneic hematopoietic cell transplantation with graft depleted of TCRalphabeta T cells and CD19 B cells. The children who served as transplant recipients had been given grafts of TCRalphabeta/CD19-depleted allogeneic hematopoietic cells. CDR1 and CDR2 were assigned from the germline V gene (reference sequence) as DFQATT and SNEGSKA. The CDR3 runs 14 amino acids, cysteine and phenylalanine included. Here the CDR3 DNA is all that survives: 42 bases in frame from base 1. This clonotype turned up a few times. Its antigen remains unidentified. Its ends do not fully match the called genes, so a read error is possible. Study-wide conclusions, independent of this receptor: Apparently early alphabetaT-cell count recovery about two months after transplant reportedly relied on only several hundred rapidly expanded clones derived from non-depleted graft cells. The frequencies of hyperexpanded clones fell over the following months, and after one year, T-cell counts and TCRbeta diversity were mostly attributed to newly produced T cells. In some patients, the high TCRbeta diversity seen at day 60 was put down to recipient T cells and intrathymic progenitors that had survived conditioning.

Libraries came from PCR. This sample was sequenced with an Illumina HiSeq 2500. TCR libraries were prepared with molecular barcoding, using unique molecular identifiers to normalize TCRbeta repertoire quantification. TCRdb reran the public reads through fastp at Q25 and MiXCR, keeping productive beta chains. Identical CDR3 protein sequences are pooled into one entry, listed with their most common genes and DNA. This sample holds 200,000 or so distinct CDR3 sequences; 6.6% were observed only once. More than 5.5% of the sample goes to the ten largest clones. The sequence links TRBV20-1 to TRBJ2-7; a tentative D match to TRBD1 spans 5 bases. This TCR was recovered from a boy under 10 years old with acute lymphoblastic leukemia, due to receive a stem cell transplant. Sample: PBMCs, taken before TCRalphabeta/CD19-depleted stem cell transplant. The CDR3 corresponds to CSARRRTSSYEHYF. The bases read TGCAGTGCTCGACGACGGACATCGTCCTACGAGCATTACTTC.